Sequencing of this TCR beta chain was carried out in a study of blood T cells in healthy people across ages. Study outcomes and limitations: Both higher diversity and more naive CD4+ cells marked long-lived donors when set against aged donors. Those diversity estimates obtained from one million T cells were thought to be underestimates.

Sample-barcoded 5' priming and a J-beta primer mix drove a second PCR of roughly 6 to 12 cycles. From the 5' RACE reads, TCRdb called clonotypes with MiXCR, one entry per CDR3 protein. This table has about 640,000 distinct CDR3 sequences, under 70% appearing once. RNA extraction gave at least 6 micrograms of total RNA per sample. Germline V gene sequence: CDR1 SGHTA, CDR2 FQGNSA. The CDR3 is made up of 12 amino acids. As concerns this clonotype: The antigen is not known.

The chain couples TRBV7-2 to TRBJ2-4; possibly TRBD1 for D (5 bases). The closer fit of TRBJ2-5 to the DNA end suggests the J call may be wrong. The clonotype comes from a man in his sixties in good health. Sequenced sample: blood. The CDR3 spells CASSPRRGTQYF. CDR3 coding DNA: TGTGCCAGCAGCCCCCGAAGGGGGACCCAGTACTTC.